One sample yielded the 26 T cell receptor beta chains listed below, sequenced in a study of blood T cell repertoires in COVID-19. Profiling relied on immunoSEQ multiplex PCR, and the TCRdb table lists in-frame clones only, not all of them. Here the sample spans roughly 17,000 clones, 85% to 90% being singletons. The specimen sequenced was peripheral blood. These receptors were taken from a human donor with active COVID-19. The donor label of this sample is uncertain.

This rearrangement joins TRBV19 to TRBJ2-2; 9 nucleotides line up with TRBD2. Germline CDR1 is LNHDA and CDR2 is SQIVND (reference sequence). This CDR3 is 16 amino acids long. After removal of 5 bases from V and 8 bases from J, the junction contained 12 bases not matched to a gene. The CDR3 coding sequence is TGTGCCAGTAGTCTCCAGGCGGGGGGGTTCACTGGGGAGCTGTTTTTT. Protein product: CASSLQAGGFTGELFF.

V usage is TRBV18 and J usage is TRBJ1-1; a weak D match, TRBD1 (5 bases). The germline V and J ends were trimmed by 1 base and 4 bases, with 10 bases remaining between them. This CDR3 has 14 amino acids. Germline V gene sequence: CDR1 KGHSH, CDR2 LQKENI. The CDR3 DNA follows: TGTGCCAGCTCACCACTGGGGGGGACCACTGAAGCTTTCTTT. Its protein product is CASSPLGGTTEAFF.

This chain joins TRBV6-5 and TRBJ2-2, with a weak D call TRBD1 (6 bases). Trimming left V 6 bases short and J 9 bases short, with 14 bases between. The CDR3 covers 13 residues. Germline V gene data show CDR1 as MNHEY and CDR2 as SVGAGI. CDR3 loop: CASSLTGIRELFF. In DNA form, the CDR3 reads TGTGCCAGCAGCTTAACAGGGATCCGGGAGCTGTTTTTT.

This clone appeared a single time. CDR3 protein: CASEPIPGNTIYF. DNA of the CDR3: TGTGCCAGCGAGCCGATCCCTGGAAACACCATATATTTT. The V gene is TRBV9, the J gene TRBJ1-3; D is unresolved. Trimming cost V 7 bases and J 2 bases, with 10 bases left between them. This CDR3 has 13 amino acids. Looked up from germline, CDR1 is SGDLS and CDR2 is YYNGEE. The full variable domain, rest sourced from reference TRBV9 and TRBJ1-3, is DSGVTQTPKHLITATGQRVTLRCSPRSGDLSVYWYQQSLDQGLQFLIQYYNGEERAKGNILERFSAQQFPDLHSELNLSSLELGDSALYFCASEPIPGNTIYFGEGSWLTVV.

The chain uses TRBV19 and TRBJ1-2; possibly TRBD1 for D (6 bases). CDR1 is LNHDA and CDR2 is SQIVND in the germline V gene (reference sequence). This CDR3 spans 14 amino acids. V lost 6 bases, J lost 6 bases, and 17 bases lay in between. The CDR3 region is CASSPRGASDGYTF. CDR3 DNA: TGTGCCAGTAGCCCCAGGGGAGCTTCAGATGGCTACACCTTC.

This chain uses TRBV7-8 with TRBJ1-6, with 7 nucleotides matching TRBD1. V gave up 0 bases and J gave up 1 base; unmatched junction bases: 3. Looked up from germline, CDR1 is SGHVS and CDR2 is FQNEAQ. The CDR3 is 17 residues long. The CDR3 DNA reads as TGTGCCAGCAGCTTAGCGACAGGGTTATCCTATAATTCACCCCTCCACTTT. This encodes CASSLATGLSYNSPLHF.

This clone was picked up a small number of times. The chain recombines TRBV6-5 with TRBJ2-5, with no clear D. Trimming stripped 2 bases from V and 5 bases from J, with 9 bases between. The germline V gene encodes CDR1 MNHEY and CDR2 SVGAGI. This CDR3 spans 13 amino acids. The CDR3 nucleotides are TGTGCCAGCAGTTACAGAGGCTCCGAGACCCAGTACTTC. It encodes CASSYRGSETQYF.

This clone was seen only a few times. CDR3 DNA sequence: TGTGCCAGCAGCCCAGAGGAAGAGACCCAGTACTTC. Amino acid sequence: CASSPEEETQYF. The chain links TRBV7-9 to TRBJ2-5, with no clear D. The V end was cut by 5 bases, the J end by 3 bases, with 7 bases between. The CDR3 length is 12 residues. Germline V gives CDR1 SEHNR, CDR2 FQNEAQ (reference sequence). Full variable domain (outside the CDR3, taken from reference TRBV7-9 and TRBJ2-5): DTGVSQNPRHKITKRGQNVTFRCDPISEHNRLYWYRQTLGQGPEFLTYFQNEAQLEKSRLLSDRFSAERPKGSFSTLEIQRTEQGDSAMYLCASSPEEETQYFGPGTRLLVL.

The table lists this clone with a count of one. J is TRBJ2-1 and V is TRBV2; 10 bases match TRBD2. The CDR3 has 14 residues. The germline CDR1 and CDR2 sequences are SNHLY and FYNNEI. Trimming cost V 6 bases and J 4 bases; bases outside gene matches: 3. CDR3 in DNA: TGTGCCAGCAGACCACTAGCGGGGTACAATGAGCAGTTCTTC. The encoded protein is CASRPLAGYNEQFF.

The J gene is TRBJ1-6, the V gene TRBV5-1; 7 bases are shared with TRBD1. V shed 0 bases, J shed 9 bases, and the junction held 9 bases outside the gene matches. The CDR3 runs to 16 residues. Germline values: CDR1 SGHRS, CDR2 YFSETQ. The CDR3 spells CASSLGATGDSSPLHF. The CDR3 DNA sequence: TGCGCCAGCAGCTTGGGCGCTACAGGGGATAGTTCACCCCTCCACTTT.

CDR3 DNA sequence: TGTGCCAGCAGTTACAGTCAAACTAGCACAGATACGCAGTATTTT. Protein sequence: CASSYSQTSTDTQYF. The chain uses TRBV6-5 and TRBJ2-3; D remains ambiguous. The CDR3 covers 15 residues. The germline gives CDR1 MNHEY, CDR2 SVGAGI. With 2 bases removed from V and 0 bases from J, the gap between germline ends came to 9 bases.

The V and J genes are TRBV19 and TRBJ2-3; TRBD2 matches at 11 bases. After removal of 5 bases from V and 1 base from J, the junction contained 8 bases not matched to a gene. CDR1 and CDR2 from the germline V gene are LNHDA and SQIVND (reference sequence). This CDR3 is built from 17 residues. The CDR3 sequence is CASSDNPLAGGTDTQYF. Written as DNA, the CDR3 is TGTGCCAGTAGTGACAATCCACTAGCGGGGGGCACAGATACGCAGTATTTT. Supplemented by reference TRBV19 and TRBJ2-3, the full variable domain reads DGGITQSPKYLFRKEGQNVTLSCEQNLNHDAMYWYRQDPGQGLRLIYYSQIVNDFQKGDIAEGYSVSREKKESFPLTVTSAQKNPTAFYLCASSDNPLAGGTDTQYFGPGTRLTVL.

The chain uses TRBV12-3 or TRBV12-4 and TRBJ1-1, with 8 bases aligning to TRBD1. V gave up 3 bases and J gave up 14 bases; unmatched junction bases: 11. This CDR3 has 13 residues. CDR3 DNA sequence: TGTGCCAGCAGTTTCCAAGTCCGGGACAGGAGCTTCTTT. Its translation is CASSFQVRDRSFF.

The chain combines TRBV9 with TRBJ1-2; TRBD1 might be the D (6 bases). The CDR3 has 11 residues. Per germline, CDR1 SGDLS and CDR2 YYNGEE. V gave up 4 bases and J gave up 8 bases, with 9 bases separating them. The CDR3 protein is CASSMRGGYTF. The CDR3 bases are TGTGCCAGCAGCATGAGGGGGGGCTACACCTTC.

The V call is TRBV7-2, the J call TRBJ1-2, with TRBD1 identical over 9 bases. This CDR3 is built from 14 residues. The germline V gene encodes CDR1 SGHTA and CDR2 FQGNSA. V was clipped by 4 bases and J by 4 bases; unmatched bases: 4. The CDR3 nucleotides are TGTGCCAGCAGCTCTTCACAGGGGGCCTATGGCTACACCTTC. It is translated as CASSSSQGAYGYTF. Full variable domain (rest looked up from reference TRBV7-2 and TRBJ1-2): GAGVSQSPSNKVTEKGKDVELRCDPISGHTALYWYRQSLGQGLEFLIYFQGNSAPDKSGLPSDRFSAERTGGSVSTLTIQRTQQEDSAVYLCASSSSQGAYGYTFGSGTRLTVV.

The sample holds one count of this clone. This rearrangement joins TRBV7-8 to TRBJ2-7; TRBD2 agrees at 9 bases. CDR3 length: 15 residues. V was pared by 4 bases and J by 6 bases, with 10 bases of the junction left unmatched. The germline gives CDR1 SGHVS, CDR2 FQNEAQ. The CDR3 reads CASSYLLGLASEQYF. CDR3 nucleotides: TGTGCCAGCAGCTATCTCTTGGGACTAGCAAGCGAGCAGTACTTC.

DNA for the CDR3: TGTGCCAGCAGTCCCACTCCCCCGAACACTGAAGCTTTCTTT. It encodes CASSPTPPNTEAFF. The genes are TRBV4-2 and TRBJ1-1, with unresolved D. The germline V gene encodes CDR1 LGHNA and CDR2 YNFKEQ. V dropped 6 bases and J dropped 1 base, with 12 bases sitting between them. This CDR3 comprises 14 residues.

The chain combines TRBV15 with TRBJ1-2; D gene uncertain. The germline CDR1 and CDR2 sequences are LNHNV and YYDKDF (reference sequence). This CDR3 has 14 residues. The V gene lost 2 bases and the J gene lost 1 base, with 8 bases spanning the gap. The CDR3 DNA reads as TGTGCCACCAGCAGACCGGGATTTAACTATGGCTACACCTTC. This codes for CATSRPGFNYGYTF.

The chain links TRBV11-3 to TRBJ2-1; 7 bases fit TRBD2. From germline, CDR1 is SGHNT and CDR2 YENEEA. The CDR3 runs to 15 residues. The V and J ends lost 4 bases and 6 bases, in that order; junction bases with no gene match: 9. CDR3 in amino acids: CASSSASGAVNEQFF. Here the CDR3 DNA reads TGTGCCAGCAGCTCCGCGAGCGGGGCAGTCAATGAGCAGTTCTTC.

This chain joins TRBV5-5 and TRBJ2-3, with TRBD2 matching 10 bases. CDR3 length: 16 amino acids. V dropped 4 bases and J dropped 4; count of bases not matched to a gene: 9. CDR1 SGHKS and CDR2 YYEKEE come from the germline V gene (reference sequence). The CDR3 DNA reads TGTGCCAGCAGCCAAACTAGCGGGGAAGTCGCAGATACGCAGTATTTT. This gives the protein CASSQTSGEVADTQYF.

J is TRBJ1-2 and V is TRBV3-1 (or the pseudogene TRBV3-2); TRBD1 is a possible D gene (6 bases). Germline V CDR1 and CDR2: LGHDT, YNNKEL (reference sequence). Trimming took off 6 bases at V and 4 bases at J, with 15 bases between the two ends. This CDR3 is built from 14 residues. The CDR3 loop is CASSLGGGLYGYTF. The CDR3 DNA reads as TGTGCCAGCAGTCTCGGCGGGGGCCTCTATGGCTACACCTTC.

The CDR3 coding sequence is TGTGCCAGCAGCTCCTCTTCGGGCACCATATATTTT. Translated, it gives CASSSSSGTIYF. V is TRBV6-1 and J is TRBJ1-3, with D uncertain. The V gene's germline CDR1 is MNHNS and CDR2 SASEGT. The CDR3 extends over 12 amino acids. V lost 6 bases and J 9 bases, leaving 12 bases between the germline ends.

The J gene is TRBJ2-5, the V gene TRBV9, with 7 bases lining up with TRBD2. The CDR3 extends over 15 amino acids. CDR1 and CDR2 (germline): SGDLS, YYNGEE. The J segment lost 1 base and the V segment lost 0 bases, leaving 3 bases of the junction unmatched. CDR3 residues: CASSVDGGIQETQYF. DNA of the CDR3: TGTGCCAGCAGCGTAGACGGGGGGATCCAAGAGACCCAGTACTTC.

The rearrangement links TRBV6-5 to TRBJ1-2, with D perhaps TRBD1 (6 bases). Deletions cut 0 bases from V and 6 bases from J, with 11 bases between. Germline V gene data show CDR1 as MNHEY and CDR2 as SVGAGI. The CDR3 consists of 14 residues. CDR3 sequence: CASSYSRGGDGYTF. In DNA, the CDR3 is TGTGCCAGCAGTTACTCGAGAGGGGGAGATGGCTACACCTTC.

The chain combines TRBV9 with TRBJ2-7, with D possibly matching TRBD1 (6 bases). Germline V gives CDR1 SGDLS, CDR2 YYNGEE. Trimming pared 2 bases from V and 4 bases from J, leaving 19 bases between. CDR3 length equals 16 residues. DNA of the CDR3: TGTGCCAGCAGCGTTAGGCCGGGGACACCTTTATACGAGCAGTACTTC. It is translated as CASSVRPGTPLYEQYF.

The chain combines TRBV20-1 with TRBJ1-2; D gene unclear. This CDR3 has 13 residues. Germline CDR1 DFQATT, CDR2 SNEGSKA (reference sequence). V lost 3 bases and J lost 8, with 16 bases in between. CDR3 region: CSASIPGGVGYTF. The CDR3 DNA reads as TGCAGTGCTAGTATCCCGGGCGGGGTCGGCTACACCTTC.